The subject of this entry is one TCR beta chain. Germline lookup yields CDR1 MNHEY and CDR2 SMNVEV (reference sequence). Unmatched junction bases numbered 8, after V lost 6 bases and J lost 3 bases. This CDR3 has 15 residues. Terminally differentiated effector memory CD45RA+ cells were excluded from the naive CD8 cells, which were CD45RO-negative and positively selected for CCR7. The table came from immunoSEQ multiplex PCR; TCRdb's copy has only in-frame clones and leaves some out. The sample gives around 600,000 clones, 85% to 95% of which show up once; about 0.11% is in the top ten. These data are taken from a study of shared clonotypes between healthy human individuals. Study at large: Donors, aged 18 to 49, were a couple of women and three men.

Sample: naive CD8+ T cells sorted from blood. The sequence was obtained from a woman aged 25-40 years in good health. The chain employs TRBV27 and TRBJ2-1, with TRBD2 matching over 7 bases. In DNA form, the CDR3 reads TGTGCCAGCAGACCATCTAGCGGAGACTACAATGAGCAGTTCTTC. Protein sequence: CASRPSSGDYNEQFF.